The 12 T cell receptor beta chains in this list originate from one sample, sequenced in a study of identical twins. Via MiXCR, TCRdb re-called the 5' RACE reads, giving one row per CDR3 protein. The sample has over 600,000 distinct CDR3 sequences; 21% are singletons. These same records also appear under a second study, on T cells expressing NK-cell markers.

The sample was PBMCs. These receptors all come from a woman aged 18-35 years in good health.

CDR3: CASSFRAGAGSTDTQYF. CDR3 in DNA: TGTGCCAGCAGCTTCAGAGCGGGGGCCGGTAGCACAGATACGCAGTATTTT. The V gene is TRBV7-2, the J gene TRBJ2-3, with 8 positions matching TRBD2. V lost 3 bases to trimming and J lost 0 bases; unmatched junction nucleotides: 8. Per the germline V gene, CDR1 is SGHTA and CDR2 is FQGNSA. This CDR3 region has 17 residues.

The V and J genes are TRBV6-1 and TRBJ1-6; 11 bases are shared with TRBD1. This CDR3 is built from 15 residues. Germline V gene sequence: CDR1 MNHNS, CDR2 SASEGT. V was pared by 7 bases and J by 6 bases, with 5 bases of the junction left unmatched. CDR3 in amino acids: CASTLGTGGNSPLHF. The CDR3 DNA sequence: TGTGCCAGCACCTTAGGGACAGGGGGTAATTCACCCCTCCACTTT.

The V and J genes are TRBV12-3 or TRBV12-4 and TRBJ2-5; the D gene is possibly TRBD2 (5 bases). V was pared by 5 bases and J by 9 bases, with 16 bases between. This CDR3 has 13 residues. In nucleotides, the CDR3 is TGTGCCAGCAGTACCGGCCCCGCCGGGGCCCAGTACTTC. This translates into CASSTGPAGAQYF.

The chain carries TRBV12-3 or TRBV12-4 and TRBJ2-2; no clear D gene. Trimming took 6 bases from V and 7 from J, leaving 9 bases between them. The CDR3 length is 12 residues. CDR3 residues: CASSLTGGELFF. In DNA, the CDR3 is TGTGCCAGCAGCCTGACTGGCGGGGAGCTGTTTTTT.

This clonotype has just one count. The germline gene is not matched at one end of the junction; a read error may be the cause. The chain links TRBV3-1 to TRBJ2-2, with D perhaps TRBD2 (7 bases). Germline V gives CDR1 LGHDT, CDR2 YNNKEL (reference sequence). The CDR3 extends over 18 amino acids. CDR3 nucleotide sequence: TGTACCAGCAGCTCGTCCCCCGGGGGCGGGAGTGGGACCGGGGAGCTGTTTTTT. Protein sequence: CTSSSSPGGGSGTGELFF.

The rearrangement links TRBV5-1 to TRBJ1-4; D not certain. This CDR3 has 14 residues. Trimming cost V 2 bases and J 8 bases, with 13 bases left between them. The germline CDR1 and CDR2 sequences are SGHRS and YFSETQ. CDR3 residues: CASSFEPKREKLFF. The CDR3 nucleotides are TGCGCCAGCAGCTTCGAGCCTAAGAGGGAAAAACTGTTTTTT.

This clonotype was seen once. The V call is TRBV4-1, the J call TRBJ2-3; D remains ambiguous. Between the trimmed V and J ends, which lost 5 bases and 2 bases, there was a span of 17 bases. The length of the CDR3 is 16 residues. Germline V gives CDR1 MGHRA, CDR2 YSYEKL. The CDR3 sequence is CASSSPGRSHTDTQYF. CDR3 DNA: TGCGCCAGCAGCTCGCCGGGCCGATCTCACACAGATACGCAGTATTTT.

This clonotype came up a few times. The rearrangement uses TRBV29-1 and TRBJ1-4, with D hard to call. In germline, CDR1 is SQVTM, CDR2 ANQGSEA. The CDR3 runs to 13 residues. The V end lost 2 bases, the J end lost 5 bases, and 9 bases lay between the germline ends. Here the CDR3 reads CSVEKQRNEKLFF. The CDR3 nucleotides are TGCAGCGTTGAAAAACAGAGAAATGAAAAACTGTTTTTT. Full variable domain (missing parts from reference TRBV29-1 and TRBJ1-4): SAVISQKPSRDICQRGTSLTIQCQVDSQVTMMFWYRQQPGQSLTLIATANQGSEATYESGFVIDKFPISRPNLTFSTLTVSNMSPEDSSIYLCSVEKQRNEKLFFGSGTQLSVL.

V gene TRBV12-3 or TRBV12-4 combines with J gene TRBJ2-1; TRBD2 agrees at 10 bases. The CDR3 length is 15 residues. V lost 5 bases to trimming and J lost 7 bases; unmatched junction nucleotides: 8. The CDR3 nucleotides are TGTGCCAGCAGTCAGAGCGGGGGGGCCAGGAATGAGCAGTTCTTC. This encodes CASSQSGGARNEQFF.

This clonotype was detected a few times. The chain joins TRBV5-6 to TRBJ2-1, with 8 bases matching TRBD2. The CDR3 is 17 amino acids. Germline lookup yields CDR1 SGHDT and CDR2 YYEEEE. V dropped 0 bases and J dropped 3; count of bases not matched to a gene: 8. The DNA for the CDR3 is TGTGCCAGCAGCTTGGTGTCGGGAGGGGGTAACTACAATGAGCAGTTCTTC. Translated, it gives CASSLVSGGGNYNEQFF.

This clonotype was seen a handful of times. The genes are TRBV6-1 and TRBJ2-5, with 8 bases identical to TRBD1. Looked up from germline, CDR1 is MNHNS and CDR2 is SASEGT. The J segment lost 1 base and the V segment lost 1 base, leaving 8 bases of the junction unmatched. CDR3 length: 17 amino acids. CDR3 sequence: CASSEVWIGQGQETQYF. The DNA of the CDR3 is TGTGCCAGCAGTGAAGTTTGGATAGGACAGGGCCAAGAGACCCAGTACTTC.

This clonotype was seen a few times. The chain is built from TRBV29-1 and TRBJ1-6; 9 nucleotides line up with TRBD1. CDR1 and CDR2 (germline): SQVTM, ANQGSEA. CDR3 length: 13 residues. J was trimmed by 9 bases and V by 7 bases; bases with no gene match: 7. CDR3 amino acids: CSARTGEGSPLHF. CDR3 DNA: TGCAGCGCCAGGACAGGGGAAGGTTCACCCCTCCACTTT.